The present entry profiles one T cell receptor beta chain with its context. The entry originates in a study of cytomegalovirus exposure and HLA in healthy donors. 60 Vbeta and 13 Jbeta primers were used in PCR. Using immunoSEQ multiplex PCR, the repertoire was profiled, and TCRdb retains in-frame clones only, with some absent. Seen here are roughly 80,000 clones, roughly 79% observed once, and the top ten hold about 2%. V gave up 7 bases and J gave up 0 bases, with 15 bases separating them. Looked up from germline, CDR1 is ENHRY and CDR2 is SYGVKD. This CDR3 is built from 16 residues. The sample was PBMCs. The chain carries TRBV10-3 and TRBJ2-2; tentative D call: TRBD2 (5 bases). The clonotype originates from a woman aged 25-40 years in good health and CMV-seronegative. The CDR3 nucleotides read TGTGCCATCACGCCCGGGGTGGCGGCGAACACCGGGGAGCTGTTTTTT. Amino acid sequence: CAITPGVAANTGELFF.